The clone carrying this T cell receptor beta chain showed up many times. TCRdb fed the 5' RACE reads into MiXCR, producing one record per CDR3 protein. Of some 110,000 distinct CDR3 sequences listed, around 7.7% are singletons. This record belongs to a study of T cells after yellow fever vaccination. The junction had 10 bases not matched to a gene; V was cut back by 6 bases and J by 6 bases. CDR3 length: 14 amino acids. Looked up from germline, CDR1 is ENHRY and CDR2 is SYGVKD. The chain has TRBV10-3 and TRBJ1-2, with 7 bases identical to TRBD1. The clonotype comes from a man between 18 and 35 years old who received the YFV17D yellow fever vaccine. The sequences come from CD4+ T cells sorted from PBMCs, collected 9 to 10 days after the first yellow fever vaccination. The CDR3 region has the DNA TGTGCCATCAGAGCCGGGACAGAGAGTAATGGCTACACCTTC. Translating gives CAIRAGTESNGYTF.